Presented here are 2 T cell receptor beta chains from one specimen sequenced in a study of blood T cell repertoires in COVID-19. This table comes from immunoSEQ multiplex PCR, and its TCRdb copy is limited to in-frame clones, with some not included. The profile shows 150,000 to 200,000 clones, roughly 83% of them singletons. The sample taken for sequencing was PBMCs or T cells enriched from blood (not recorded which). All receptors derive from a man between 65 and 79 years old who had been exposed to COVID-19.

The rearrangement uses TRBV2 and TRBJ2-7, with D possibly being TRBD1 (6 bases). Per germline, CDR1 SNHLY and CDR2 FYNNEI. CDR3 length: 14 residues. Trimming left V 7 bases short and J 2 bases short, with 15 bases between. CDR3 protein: CASNTGTLTYEQYF. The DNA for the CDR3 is TGTGCCAGCAATACGGGGACACTTACCTACGAGCAGTACTTC.

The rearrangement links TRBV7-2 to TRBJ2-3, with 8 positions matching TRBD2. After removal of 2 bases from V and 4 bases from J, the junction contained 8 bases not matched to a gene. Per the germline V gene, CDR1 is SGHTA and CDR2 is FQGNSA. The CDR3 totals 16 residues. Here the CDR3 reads CASSLRGGSSADTQYF. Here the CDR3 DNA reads TGTGCCAGCAGCTTACGGGGGGGTTCGTCCGCAGATACGCAGTATTTT.